A single sample gave rise to the 16 T cell receptor beta chains below, sequenced in a study of T cell responses to AZD1222 COVID-19 vaccine. Here immunoSEQ multiplex PCR was the method, and the copy in TCRdb shows in-frame clones only, minus some. The table includes some 200,000 clones, roughly 92% detected once. Sequences were derived from peripheral blood, sampled on day 0 of AZD1222 vaccination. All receptors come from an adult in good health.

J is TRBJ2-5 and V is TRBV3-1 (or the pseudogene TRBV3-2), with 10 bases fitting TRBD2. CDR3 length: 16 amino acids. Germline V gene data show CDR1 as LGHDT and CDR2 as YNNKEL (reference sequence). The V gene end was trimmed by 3 bases and the J gene end by 4 bases; junction bases not matched to a gene: 8. The CDR3 nucleotides read TGTGCCAGCAGCCATGGGCGAAGCGGGGGGGTAGAGACCCAGTACTTC. It translates to CASSHGRSGGVETQYF.

This sequence joins TRBV27 and TRBJ1-1, with a weak D call TRBD1 (5 bases). Germline-derived CDR1 and CDR2 are MNHEY and SMNVEV (reference sequence). Trimming left V 2 bases short and J 5 bases short, with 27 bases between. This CDR3 contains 19 residues. The CDR3 loop is CASSLASLPPGPGGTEAFF. The CDR3 region has the DNA TGTGCCAGCAGTTTAGCGAGTTTACCTCCGGGGCCCGGAGGGACTGAAGCTTTCTTT.

The J gene is TRBJ1-3, the V gene TRBV7-2; no definite D call. Germline CDR1 reads SGHTA; CDR2 reads FQGNSA. This CDR3 region has 15 residues. The V end lost 1 base, the J end lost 5 bases, and 12 bases lay between the germline ends. The CDR3 loop reads CASSLGASVRNTIYF. The CDR3 bases are TGTGCCAGCAGCTTAGGGGCAAGTGTTAGAAACACCATATATTTT.

V usage is TRBV5-8 and J usage is TRBJ2-1; D could derive from TRBD1 or TRBD2 (5 bases each). From germline, CDR1 is SGHTS and CDR2 YDEGEE. The ends were cut back, 3 bases at V and 0 bases at J, with 16 bases in the middle. The length of the CDR3 is 17 residues. In DNA form, the CDR3 reads TGTGCCAGCAGCTCACGGGGCGGGTCGAGCTCCTACAATGAGCAGTTCTTC. As protein: CASSSRGGSSSYNEQFF.

This clone appeared a single time. The J gene is TRBJ1-6, the V gene TRBV4-2; 8 nucleotides line up with TRBD1. The CDR3 is 14 residues long. V was clipped by 3 bases and J by 7 bases; unmatched bases: 2. From germline, CDR1 is LGHNA and CDR2 YNFKEQ. The CDR3 sequence: CASSQTGDNSPLHF. CDR3 DNA: TGTGCCAGCAGCCAGACAGGGGACAATTCACCCCTCCACTTT.

The chain joins TRBV7-3 to TRBJ2-2; 13 bases fit TRBD2. Germline values: CDR1 SGHTA, CDR2 FQGTGA. After removal of 5 bases from V and 2 bases from J, the junction contained 11 bases not matched to a gene. CDR3 length equals 19 residues. The CDR3 DNA follows: TGTGCCAGCAGCCCGCAGCCGGGACTAGCGGGGAGCAACACCGGGGAGCTGTTTTTT. It is translated as CASSPQPGLAGSNTGELFF.

The chain combines TRBV6-1 with TRBJ1-3; D ambiguous. The CDR3 sequence is 16 residues long. Germline V lookup: CDR1 MNHNS, CDR2 SASEGT. V was clipped by 1 base and J by 0 bases, with 10 bases between them. The DNA for the CDR3 is TGTGCCAGCAGTGAAGACCTGTGGAGCTCTGGAAACACCATATATTTT. Translating gives CASSEDLWSSGNTIYF.

This chain connects TRBV2 to TRBJ2-1, with D tentatively TRBD1 or TRBD2 (5 bases each). The germline gives CDR1 SNHLY, CDR2 FYNNEI. CDR3 size: 10 residues. V gave up 7 bases and J gave up 9 bases, with 7 bases separating them. CDR3 sequence (DNA): TGTGCCAGCAAGGGGAGTGAGCAGTTCTTC. Translating gives CASKGSEQFF.

The chain links TRBV25-1 to TRBJ1-1; 8 nucleotides match TRBD1. This CDR3 comprises 15 residues. In germline, CDR1 is MGHDK, CDR2 SYGVNS. V shed 1 base, J shed 4 bases, and the junction held 5 bases outside the gene matches. For the CDR3, the DNA is TGTGCCAGCAGTGAATCGGACAGGGTCGGCACTGAAGCTTTCTTT. Protein product: CASSESDRVGTEAFF.

The chain is built from TRBV15 and TRBJ1-5; D may be TRBD1 (5 bases). The CDR3 totals 19 residues. The V end lost 5 bases, the J end lost 3 bases, and 26 bases lay between the germline ends. Germline CDR1 LNHNV, CDR2 YYDKDF (reference sequence). The CDR3 bases are TGTGCCACCAGCGGAAGCGACAGTTCACCTTCGTCCATCAATCAGCCCCAGCATTTT. It encodes CATSGSDSSPSSINQPQHF.

V is TRBV18 and J is TRBJ2-7, with 7 bases that match TRBD1. This CDR3 has 15 amino acids. Losses at the gene ends were 3 bases for V and 2 bases for J; bases not matched to a gene: 7. The germline CDR1 and CDR2 sequences are KGHSH and LQKENI. CDR3 in amino acids: CASSPPTGFAYEQYF. CDR3 DNA sequence: TGTGCCAGCTCACCTCCGACAGGGTTTGCCTACGAGCAGTACTTC.

The CDR3 DNA sequence: TGTGCCAGCTCAGCTACAGAGAGCAATCAGCCCCAGCATTTT. The encoded protein is CASSATESNQPQHF. The chain couples TRBV18 to TRBJ1-5; D gene ambiguous. CDR1 is KGHSH, CDR2 LQKENI, per germline. V gave up 5 bases and J gave up 1 base, with 9 bases separating them. The CDR3 is made up of 14 amino acids.

The genes are TRBV7-9 and TRBJ2-2, with D tentatively TRBD1 (6 bases). The CDR3 loop spans 14 amino acids. Germline lookup yields CDR1 SEHNR and CDR2 FQNEAQ (reference sequence). V lost 5 bases to trimming and J lost 6 bases, with 13 bases between them. CDR3 region: CASSQIAGAGELFF. CDR3 nucleotides: TGTGCCAGCAGCCAGATTGCAGGGGCCGGGGAGCTGTTTTTT.

The chain recombines TRBV24-1 with TRBJ2-1; the match to TRBD2 covers 7 bases. CDR1 and CDR2 from the germline V gene are KGHDR and SFDVKD. V shed 3 bases, J shed 4 bases, and the junction held 5 bases outside the gene matches. The CDR3 runs 15 residues. CDR3 sequence reads: CATSDLAGVYNEQFF. CDR3 in DNA: TGTGCCACCAGTGATCTTGCGGGGGTATACAATGAGCAGTTCTTC.

V usage is TRBV2 and J usage is TRBJ2-7; 10 nucleotides align to TRBD2. This CDR3 has 18 amino acids. Trimming at V came to 7 bases and at J to 2 bases, leaving 17 bases not matched to a gene. Germline V lookup: CDR1 SNHLY, CDR2 FYNNEI. The CDR3 sequence: CASIRTSGTILIAYEQYF. The CDR3 DNA reads TGTGCCAGCATCAGGACTAGCGGTACTATTTTAATAGCCTACGAGCAGTACTTC.

This chain connects TRBV19 to TRBJ1-2, with a weak D call TRBD1 (5 bases). Trimming took off 10 bases at V and 1 base at J, with 13 bases between the two ends. CDR3 length: 13 amino acids. The germline V gene has CDR1 LNHDA and CDR2 SQIVND (reference sequence). CDR3 region: CATRPGVNYGYTF. CDR3 nucleotides: TGTGCCACCCGGCCGGGGGTTAACTATGGCTACACCTTC.